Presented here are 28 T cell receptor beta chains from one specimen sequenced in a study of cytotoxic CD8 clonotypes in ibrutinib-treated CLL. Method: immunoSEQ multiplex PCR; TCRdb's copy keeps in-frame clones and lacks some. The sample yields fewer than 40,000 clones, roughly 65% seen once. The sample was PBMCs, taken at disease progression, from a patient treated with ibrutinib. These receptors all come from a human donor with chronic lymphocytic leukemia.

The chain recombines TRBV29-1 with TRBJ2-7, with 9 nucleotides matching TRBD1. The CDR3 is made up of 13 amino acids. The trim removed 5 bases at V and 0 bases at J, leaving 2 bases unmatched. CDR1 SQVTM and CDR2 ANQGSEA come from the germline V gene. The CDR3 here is CSVPGQGSYEQYF. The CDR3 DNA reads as TGCAGCGTTCCGGGACAGGGCTCCTACGAGCAGTACTTC.

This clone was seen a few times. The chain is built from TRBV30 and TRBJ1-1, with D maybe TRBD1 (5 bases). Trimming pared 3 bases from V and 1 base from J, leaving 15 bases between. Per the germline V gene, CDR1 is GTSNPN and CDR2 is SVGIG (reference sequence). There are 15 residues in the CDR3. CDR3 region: CAWRYRWDPNTEAFF. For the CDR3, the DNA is TGTGCCTGGAGATATCGGTGGGACCCGAACACTGAAGCTTTCTTT.

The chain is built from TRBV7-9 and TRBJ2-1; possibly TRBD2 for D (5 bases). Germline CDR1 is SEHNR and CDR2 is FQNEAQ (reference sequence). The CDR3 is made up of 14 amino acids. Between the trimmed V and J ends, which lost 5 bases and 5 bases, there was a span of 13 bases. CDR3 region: CASSPRLTDNEQFF. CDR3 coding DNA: TGTGCCAGCAGCCCTCGACTAACGGACAATGAGCAGTTCTTC.

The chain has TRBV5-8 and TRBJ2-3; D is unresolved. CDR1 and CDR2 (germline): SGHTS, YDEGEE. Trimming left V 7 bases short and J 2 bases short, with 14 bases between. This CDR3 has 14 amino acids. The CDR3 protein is CASAVRWDTDTQYF. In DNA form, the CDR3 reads TGTGCCAGCGCCGTGCGGTGGGACACAGATACGCAGTATTTT.

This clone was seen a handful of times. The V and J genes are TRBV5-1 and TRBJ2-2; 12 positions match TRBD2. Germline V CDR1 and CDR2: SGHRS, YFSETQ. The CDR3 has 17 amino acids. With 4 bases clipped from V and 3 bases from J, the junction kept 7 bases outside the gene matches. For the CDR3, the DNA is TGCGCCAGCAGCGGGGCTAGCGGGAGGGCCCACACCGGGGAGCTGTTTTTT. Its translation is CASSGASGRAHTGELFF.

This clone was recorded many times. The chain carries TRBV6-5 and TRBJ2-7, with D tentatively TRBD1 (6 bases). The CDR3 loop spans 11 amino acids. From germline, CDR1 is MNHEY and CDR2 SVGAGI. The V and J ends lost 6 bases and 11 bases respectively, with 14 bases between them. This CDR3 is CASRYREVEYF. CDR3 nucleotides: TGTGCCAGCAGGTACAGGGAAGTGGAGTACTTC.

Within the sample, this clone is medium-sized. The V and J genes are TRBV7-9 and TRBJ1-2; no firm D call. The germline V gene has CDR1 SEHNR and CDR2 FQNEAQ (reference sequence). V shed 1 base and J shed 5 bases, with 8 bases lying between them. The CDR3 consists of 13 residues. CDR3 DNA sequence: TGTGCCAGCAGCTTAGACAACGGTTATGGCTACACCTTC. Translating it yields CASSLDNGYGYTF. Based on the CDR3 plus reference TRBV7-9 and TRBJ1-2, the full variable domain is DTGVSQNPRHKITKRGQNVTFRCDPISEHNRLYWYRQTLGQGPEFLTYFQNEAQLEKSRLLSDRFSAERPKGSFSTLEIQRTEQGDSAMYLCASSLDNGYGYTFGSGTRLTVV.

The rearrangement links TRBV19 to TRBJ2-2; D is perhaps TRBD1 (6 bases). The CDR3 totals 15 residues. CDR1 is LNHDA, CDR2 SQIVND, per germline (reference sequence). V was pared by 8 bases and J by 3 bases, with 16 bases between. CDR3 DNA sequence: TGTGCCAGTCGGAAACAGGGAGTCGACACCGGGGAGCTGTTTTTT. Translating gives CASRKQGVDTGELFF.

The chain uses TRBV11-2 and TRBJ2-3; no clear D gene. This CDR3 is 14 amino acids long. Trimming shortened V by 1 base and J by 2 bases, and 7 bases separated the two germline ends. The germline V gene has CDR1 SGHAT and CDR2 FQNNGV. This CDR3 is CASSLGHPTDTQYF. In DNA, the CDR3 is TGTGCCAGCAGCTTAGGACACCCCACAGATACGCAGTATTTT. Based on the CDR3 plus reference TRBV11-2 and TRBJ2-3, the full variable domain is EAGVAQSPRYKIIEKRQSVAFWCNPISGHATLYWYQQILGQGPKLLIQFQNNGVVDDSQLPKDRFSAERLKGVDSTLKIQPAKLEDSAVYLCASSLGHPTDTQYFGPGTRLTVL.

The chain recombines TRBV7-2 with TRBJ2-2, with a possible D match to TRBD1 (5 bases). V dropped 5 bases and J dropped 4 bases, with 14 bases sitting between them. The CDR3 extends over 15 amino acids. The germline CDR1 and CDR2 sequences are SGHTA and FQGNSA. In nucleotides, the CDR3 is TGTGCCAGCAGCCAAGGACCCAGGGCCACCGGGGAGCTGTTTTTT. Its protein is CASSQGPRATGELFF.

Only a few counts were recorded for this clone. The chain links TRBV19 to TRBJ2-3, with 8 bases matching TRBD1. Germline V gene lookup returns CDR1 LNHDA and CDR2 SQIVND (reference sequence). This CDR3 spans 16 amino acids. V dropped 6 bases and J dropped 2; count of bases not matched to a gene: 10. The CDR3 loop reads CASRTTGGILTDTQYF. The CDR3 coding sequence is TGTGCCAGTAGAACAACAGGGGGGATTCTCACAGATACGCAGTATTTT. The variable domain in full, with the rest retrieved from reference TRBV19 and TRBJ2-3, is DGGITQSPKYLFRKEGQNVTLSCEQNLNHDAMYWYRQDPGQGLRLIYYSQIVNDFQKGDIAEGYSVSREKKESFPLTVTSAQKNPTAFYLCASRTTGGILTDTQYFGPGTRLTVL.

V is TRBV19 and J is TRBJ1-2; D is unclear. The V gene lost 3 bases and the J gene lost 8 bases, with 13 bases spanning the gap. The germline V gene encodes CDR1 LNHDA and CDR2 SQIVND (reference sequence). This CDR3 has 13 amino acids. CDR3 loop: CASSIVRAGGYTF. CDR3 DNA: TGTGCCAGTAGTATTGTAAGGGCCGGGGGCTACACCTTC.

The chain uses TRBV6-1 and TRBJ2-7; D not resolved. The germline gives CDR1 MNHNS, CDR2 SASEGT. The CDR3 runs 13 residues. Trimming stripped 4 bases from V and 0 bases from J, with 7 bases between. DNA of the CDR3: TGTGCCAGCAGTGTATTGCCCTCCTACGAGCAGTACTTC. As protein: CASSVLPSYEQYF.

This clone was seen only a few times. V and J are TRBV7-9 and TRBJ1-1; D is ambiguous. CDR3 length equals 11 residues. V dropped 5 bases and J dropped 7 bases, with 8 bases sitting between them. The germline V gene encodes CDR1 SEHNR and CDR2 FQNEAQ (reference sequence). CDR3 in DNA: TGTGCCAGCAGCCTCACGGTTGAAGCTTTCTTT. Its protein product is CASSLTVEAFF. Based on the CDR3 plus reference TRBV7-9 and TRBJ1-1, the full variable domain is DTGVSQNPRHKITKRGQNVTFRCDPISEHNRLYWYRQTLGQGPEFLTYFQNEAQLEKSRLLSDRFSAERPKGSFSTLEIQRTEQGDSAMYLCASSLTVEAFFGQGTRLTVV.

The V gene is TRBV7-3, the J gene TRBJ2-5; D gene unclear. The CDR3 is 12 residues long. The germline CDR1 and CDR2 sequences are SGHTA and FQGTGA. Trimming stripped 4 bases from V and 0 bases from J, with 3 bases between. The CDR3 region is CASSSNQETQYF. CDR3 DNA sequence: TGTGCCAGCAGCTCTAACCAAGAGACCCAGTACTTC.

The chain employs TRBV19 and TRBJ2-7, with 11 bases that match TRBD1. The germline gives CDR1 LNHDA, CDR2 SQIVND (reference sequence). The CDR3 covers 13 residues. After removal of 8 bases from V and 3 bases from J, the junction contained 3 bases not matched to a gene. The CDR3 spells CASGTGGVYEQYF. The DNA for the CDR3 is TGTGCCAGTGGGACAGGGGGTGTCTACGAGCAGTACTTC.

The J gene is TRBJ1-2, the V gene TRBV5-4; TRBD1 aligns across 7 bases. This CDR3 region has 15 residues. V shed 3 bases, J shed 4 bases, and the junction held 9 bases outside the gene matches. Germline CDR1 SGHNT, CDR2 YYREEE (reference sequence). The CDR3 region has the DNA TGTGCCAGCAGCTCAACTATGACAGGGAGCTATGGCTACACCTTC. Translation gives CASSSTMTGSYGYTF.

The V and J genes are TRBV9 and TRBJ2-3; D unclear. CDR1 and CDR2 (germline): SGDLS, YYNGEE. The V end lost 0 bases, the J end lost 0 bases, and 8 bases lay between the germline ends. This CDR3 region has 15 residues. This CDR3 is CASSVGTASTDTQYF. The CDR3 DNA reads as TGTGCCAGCAGCGTAGGGACGGCTAGCACAGATACGCAGTATTTT.

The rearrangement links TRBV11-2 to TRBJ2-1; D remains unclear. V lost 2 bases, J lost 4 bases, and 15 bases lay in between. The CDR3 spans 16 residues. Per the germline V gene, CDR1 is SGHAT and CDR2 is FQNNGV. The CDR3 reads CASSLHGGYSYNEQFF. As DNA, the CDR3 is TGTGCCAGCAGCTTACACGGCGGATACTCGTACAATGAGCAGTTCTTC. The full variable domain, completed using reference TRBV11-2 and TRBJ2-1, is EAGVAQSPRYKIIEKRQSVAFWCNPISGHATLYWYQQILGQGPKLLIQFQNNGVVDDSQLPKDRFSAERLKGVDSTLKIQPAKLEDSAVYLCASSLHGGYSYNEQFFGPGTRLTVL.

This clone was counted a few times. This CDR3 reads CASSRDLAGTQYF. The CDR3 DNA sequence: TGCGCCAGCAGCCGGGACCTCGCGGGGACCCAGTACTTC. The chain uses TRBV5-1 and TRBJ2-5; D may correspond to TRBD1 or TRBD2 (5 bases each). CDR1 is SGHRS, CDR2 YFSETQ, per germline. The CDR3 extends over 13 amino acids. V shed 4 bases and J shed 7 bases, with 14 bases lying between them.

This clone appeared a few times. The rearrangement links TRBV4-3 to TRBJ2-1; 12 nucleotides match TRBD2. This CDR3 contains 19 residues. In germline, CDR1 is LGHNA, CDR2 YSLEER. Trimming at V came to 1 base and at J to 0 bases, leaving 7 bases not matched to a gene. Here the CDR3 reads CASSQATSGRRSSYNEQFF. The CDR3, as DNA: TGCGCCAGCAGCCAAGCGACTAGCGGGAGACGGAGCTCCTACAATGAGCAGTTCTTC.

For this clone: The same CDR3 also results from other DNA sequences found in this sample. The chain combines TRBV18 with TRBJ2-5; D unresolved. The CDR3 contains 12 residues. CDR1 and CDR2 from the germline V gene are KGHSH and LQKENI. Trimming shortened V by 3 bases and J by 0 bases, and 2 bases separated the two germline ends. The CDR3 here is CASSPNQETQYF. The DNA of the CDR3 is TGTGCCAGCTCACCCAACCAAGAGACCCAGTACTTC.

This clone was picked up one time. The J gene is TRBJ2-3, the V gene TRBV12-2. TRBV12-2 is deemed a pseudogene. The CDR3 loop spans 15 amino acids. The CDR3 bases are TGTGCAAGTCGCTTAAAAGGTCCCTTCGCTAATACGCAGTATTTT. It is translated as CASRLKGPFANTQYF.

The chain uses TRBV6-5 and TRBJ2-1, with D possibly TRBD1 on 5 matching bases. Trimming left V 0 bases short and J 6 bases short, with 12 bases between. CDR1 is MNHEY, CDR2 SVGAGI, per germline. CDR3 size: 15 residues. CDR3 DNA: TGTGCCAGCAGTTACTCGATTGGCAGGGTCAATGAGCAGTTCTTC. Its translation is CASSYSIGRVNEQFF.

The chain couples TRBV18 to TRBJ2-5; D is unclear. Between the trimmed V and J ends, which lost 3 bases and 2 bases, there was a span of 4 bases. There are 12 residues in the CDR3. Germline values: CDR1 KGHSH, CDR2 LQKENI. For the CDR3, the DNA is TGTGCCAGCTCACCTCCGCAAGAGACCCAGTACTTC. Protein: CASSPPQETQYF.

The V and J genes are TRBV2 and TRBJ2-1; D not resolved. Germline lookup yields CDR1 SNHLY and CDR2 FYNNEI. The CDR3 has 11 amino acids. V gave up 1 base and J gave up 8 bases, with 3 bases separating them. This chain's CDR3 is CASSEEYEQFF. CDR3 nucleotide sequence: TGTGCCAGCAGTGAAGAGTATGAGCAGTTCTTC.

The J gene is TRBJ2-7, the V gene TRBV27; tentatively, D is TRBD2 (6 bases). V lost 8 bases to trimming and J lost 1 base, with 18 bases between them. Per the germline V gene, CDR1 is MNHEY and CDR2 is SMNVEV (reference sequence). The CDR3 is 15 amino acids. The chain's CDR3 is CASRGERAGSYEQYF. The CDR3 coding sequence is TGTGCCAGCCGCGGGGAACGGGCCGGATCCTACGAGCAGTACTTC.

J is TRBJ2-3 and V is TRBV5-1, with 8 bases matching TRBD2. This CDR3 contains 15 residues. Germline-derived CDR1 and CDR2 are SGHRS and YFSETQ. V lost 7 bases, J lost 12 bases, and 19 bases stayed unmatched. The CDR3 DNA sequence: TGCGCCAGCGGGATAATAGCGGGGTCCCAGGGGAGACAGTATTTT. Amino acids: CASGIIAGSQGRQYF.